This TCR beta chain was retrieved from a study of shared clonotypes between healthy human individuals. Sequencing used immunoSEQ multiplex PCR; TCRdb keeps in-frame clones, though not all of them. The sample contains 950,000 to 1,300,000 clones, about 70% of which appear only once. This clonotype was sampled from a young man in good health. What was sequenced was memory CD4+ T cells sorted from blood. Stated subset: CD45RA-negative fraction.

The CDR3 here is CASSEDFTGELFF. CDR3 in DNA: TGTGCCAGCAGTGAAGATTTCACCGGGGAGCTGTTTTTT. The chain couples TRBV2 to TRBJ2-2, with D hard to call. The CDR3 length is 13 residues. V lost 1 base and J lost 4, with 4 bases in between. Germline CDR1 is SNHLY and CDR2 is FYNNEI.